The 20 T cell receptor beta chains in this list originate from one sample, sequenced in a study of cytomegalovirus exposure and HLA in healthy donors. The primer mix had 60 Vbeta and 13 Jbeta primers. Using immunoSEQ multiplex PCR, the repertoire was profiled, and TCRdb retains in-frame clones only, with some absent. The data hold some 170,000 clones, with 65% to 90% observed a single time. The material sequenced was PBMCs. Receptors were obtained from a man over 45 in good health and CMV-seropositive.

This clone was seen more than once but under ten times. The rearrangement links TRBV18 to TRBJ1-1; D might be TRBD1 (5 bases). Germline V gives CDR1 KGHSH, CDR2 LQKENI. This CDR3 contains 15 residues. With 0 bases removed from V and 0 bases from J, the gap between germline ends came to 8 bases. The CDR3 sequence: CASSPPNRMNTEAFF. The CDR3 coding sequence is TGTGCCAGCTCACCACCGAACAGGATGAACACTGAAGCTTTCTTT.

This clone appeared a few times. CDR3 protein: CSATPGLAGVGETQYF. The CDR3 DNA is TGCAGCGCTACCCCGGGACTAGCGGGAGTCGGGGAGACCCAGTACTTC. The genes are TRBV29-1 and TRBJ2-5, with 14 bases fitting TRBD2. The CDR3 runs to 16 residues. CDR1 and CDR2 (germline): SQVTM, ANQGSEA. Losses at the gene ends were 7 bases for V and 5 bases for J; bases not matched to a gene: 12.

This chain connects TRBV7-9 to TRBJ1-2; D unresolved. CDR3 length: 12 residues. Germline CDR1 and CDR2: SEHNR and FQNEAQ (reference sequence). Between the trimmed V and J ends, which lost 8 bases and 1 base, there was a span of 8 bases. The CDR3 nucleotides read TGTGCCAGCCGGGAGGGTAACTATGGCTACACCTTC. Translating it yields CASREGNYGYTF.

CDR3 coding DNA: TGTGCCAGCAGTTCCTCCGGGGGACCTTACGAGCAGTACTTC. This encodes CASSSSGGPYEQYF. The chain employs TRBV6-6 and TRBJ2-7, with D possibly TRBD2 on 6 matching bases. CDR3 length equals 14 residues. Germline V CDR1 and CDR2: MNHNY, SVGAGI (reference sequence). The V end was cut by 4 bases, the J end by 4 bases, with 14 bases between.

The chain carries TRBV10-3 and TRBJ1-2; D is unclear. This CDR3 comprises 14 residues. Looked up from germline, CDR1 is ENHRY and CDR2 is SYGVKD. The germline V and J ends were trimmed by 0 bases and 4 bases, with 9 bases remaining between them. The DNA of the CDR3 is TGTGCCATCAGTGAGTCAGGAGGGCCCTATGGCTACACCTTC. This gives the protein CAISESGGPYGYTF.

The rearrangement uses TRBV20-1 and TRBJ1-2, with D possibly TRBD1 on 5 matching bases. The CDR3 is 11 amino acids. V lost 3 bases to trimming and J lost 7 bases, with 9 bases between them. Germline loops: CDR1 DFQATT, CDR2 SNEGSKA (reference sequence). The CDR3 protein is CSAREGAGYTF. The CDR3 DNA sequence: TGCAGTGCTAGGGAAGGGGCTGGCTACACCTTC.

This clone was observed a handful of times. J is TRBJ1-6 and V is TRBV7-8; the D is unclear. The CDR3 runs to 14 residues. With 2 bases removed from V and 9 bases from J, the gap between germline ends came to 11 bases. The germline CDR1 and CDR2 sequences are SGHVS and FQNEAQ. In DNA, the CDR3 is TGTGCCAGCAGCTTAAATCGGGGTAGTTCACCCCTCCACTTT. This translates into CASSLNRGSSPLHF. Based on the CDR3 plus reference TRBV7-8 and TRBJ1-6, the full variable domain is GAGVSQSPRYKVAKRGQDVALRCDPISGHVSLFWYQQALGQGPEFLTYFQNEAQLDKSGLPSDRFFAERPEGSVSTLKIQRTQQEDSAVYLCASSLNRGSSPLHFGNGTRLTVT.

The V and J genes are TRBV30 and TRBJ2-7; D perhaps matches TRBD1 (5 bases). Germline V gene lookup returns CDR1 GTSNPN and CDR2 SVGIG (reference sequence). This CDR3 is 16 amino acids long. V lost 0 bases, J lost 6 bases, and 21 bases lay in between. The CDR3 region is CAWSVPRTSLSVEQYF. Written as DNA, the CDR3 is TGTGCCTGGAGTGTACCCAGGACATCGCTCTCGGTCGAGCAGTACTTC.

For this clone: Germline is not matched at one junction end, which may reflect a read error. The same CDR3 also results from other DNA sequences found in this sample. V and J are TRBV28 and TRBJ2-7; 9 bases line up with TRBD2. In germline, CDR1 is MDHEN, CDR2 SYDVKM. CDR3 length equals 15 residues. CDR3 in amino acids: CASSGASGNFYEQYF. The CDR3, as DNA: TGTGCCAGCAGTGGCGCTAGCGGGAATTTCTACGAGCAGTACTTT.

Only a few counts were recorded for this clone. The J gene is TRBJ2-5, the V gene TRBV4-2; TRBD2 is a possible D gene (6 bases). This CDR3 is built from 17 residues. The germline V and J ends were trimmed by 0 bases and 5 bases, with 19 bases remaining between them. Germline V gene lookup returns CDR1 LGHNA and CDR2 YNFKEQ. The CDR3 sequence: CASSQETRGSPGETQYF. CDR3 sequence (DNA): TGTGCCAGCAGCCAAGAGACACGGGGGTCCCCCGGTGAGACCCAGTACTTC.

V and J are TRBV7-2 and TRBJ2-1, with D unclear. Trimming removed 0 bases at V and 7 bases at J, with 13 bases between. CDR1 and CDR2 from the germline V gene are SGHTA and FQGNSA. The CDR3 has 15 residues. CDR3 in amino acids: CASSLALGSKNEQFF. The CDR3 bases are TGTGCCAGCAGCTTAGCTTTGGGCAGCAAGAATGAGCAGTTCTTC.

This chain uses TRBV28 with TRBJ1-5; D call uncertain. Trimming shortened V by 3 bases and J by 0 bases, and 27 bases separated the two germline ends. Germline CDR1 reads MDHEN; CDR2 reads SYDVKM. The CDR3 consists of 21 residues. The CDR3 loop is CASSFYGETEEVNHSNQPQHF. The CDR3 nucleotides read TGTGCCAGCAGTTTTTATGGGGAGACTGAAGAAGTTAATCATAGCAATCAGCCCCAGCATTTT. Variable domain in full (rest from reference TRBV28 and TRBJ1-5): DVKVTQSSRYLVKRTGEKVFLECVQDMDHENMFWYRQDPGLGLRLIYFSYDVKMKEKGDIPEGYSVSREKKERFSLILESASTNQTSMYLCASSFYGETEEVNHSNQPQHFGDGTRLSIL.

This clone was seen a single time. The chain links TRBV6-1 to TRBJ1-2; D is ambiguous. The CDR3 is made up of 13 amino acids. Germline CDR1 is MNHNS and CDR2 is SASEGT. Trimming pared 8 bases from V and 5 bases from J, leaving 15 bases between. Here the CDR3 DNA reads TGTGCCAGCGAGGCAGTCAGCTCTTATGGCTACACCTTC. Its translation: CASEAVSSYGYTF.

The genes are TRBV19 and TRBJ2-7, with D perhaps TRBD2 (6 bases). This CDR3 has 15 amino acids. Germline CDR1 is LNHDA and CDR2 is SQIVND (reference sequence). V gave up 1 base and J gave up 4 bases, with 14 bases separating them. CDR3 residues: CASSIGGDGGYEQYF. In DNA, the CDR3 is TGTGCCAGTAGTATAGGGGGGGACGGAGGATACGAGCAGTACTTC.

V usage is TRBV28 and J usage is TRBJ1-5; no definite D call. The CDR3 has 14 residues. V lost 6 bases and J 3 bases, leaving 12 bases between the germline ends. CDR1 MDHEN and CDR2 SYDVKM come from the germline V gene. The chain's CDR3 is CASSPPGSNQPQHF. CDR3 coding DNA: TGTGCCAGCAGCCCGCCGGGGTCCAATCAGCCCCAGCATTTT. Together with reference TRBV28 and TRBJ1-5, the CDR3 gives the full variable domain: DVKVTQSSRYLVKRTGEKVFLECVQDMDHENMFWYRQDPGLGLRLIYFSYDVKMKEKGDIPEGYSVSREKKERFSLILESASTNQTSMYLCASSPPGSNQPQHFGDGTRLSIL.

J is TRBJ2-1 and V is TRBV7-9; D not resolved. Germline values: CDR1 SEHNR, CDR2 FQNEAQ (reference sequence). The CDR3 consists of 11 residues. The germline V and J ends were trimmed by 3 bases and 10 bases, with 7 bases remaining between them. CDR3 coding DNA: TGTGCCAGCAGCTTTATGAGCGAGCAGTTCTTC. It translates to CASSFMSEQFF. Using reference TRBV7-9 and TRBJ2-1 for the parts outside the CDR3, the full variable domain is DTGVSQNPRHKITKRGQNVTFRCDPISEHNRLYWYRQTLGQGPEFLTYFQNEAQLEKSRLLSDRFSAERPKGSFSTLEIQRTEQGDSAMYLCASSFMSEQFFGPGTRLTVL.

This chain links TRBV6-5 with TRBJ2-1; D not resolved. This CDR3 is 12 amino acids long. The V end lost 0 bases, the J end lost 9 bases, and 6 bases lay between the germline ends. The germline gives CDR1 MNHEY, CDR2 SVGAGI. For the CDR3, the DNA is TGTGCCAGCAGTTACTCCCCCGGTGAGCAGTTCTTC. Translation: CASSYSPGEQFF.

The sample holds one count of this clone. The chain uses TRBV19 and TRBJ2-7; TRBD2 aligns across 10 bases. Per germline, CDR1 LNHDA and CDR2 SQIVND (reference sequence). This CDR3 has 15 residues. V gave up 0 bases and J gave up 6 bases; unmatched junction bases: 5. For the CDR3, the DNA is TGTGCCAGTAGTATAGATAAGGCTAGCGGGAGCGAGCAGTACTTC. Encoded protein: CASSIDKASGSEQYF.

This clone was seen only once. V and J are TRBV4-3 and TRBJ2-3, with D tentatively TRBD2 (7 bases). V lost 0 bases and J lost 6, with 10 bases in between. The CDR3 is 14 residues long. CDR1 and CDR2 from the germline V gene are LGHNA and YSLEER. The CDR3 nucleotides read TGCGCCAGCAGCCAAGAATGGGGGGGCGATACGCAGTATTTT. This translates into CASSQEWGGDTQYF.

The rearrangement joins TRBV7-2 to TRBJ2-7; TRBD1 agrees at 10 bases. The CDR3 runs to 15 residues. CDR1 and CDR2 (germline): SGHTA, FQGNSA. The V segment lost 1 base and the J segment 3 bases; nucleotides outside the gene matches: 3. CDR3 DNA sequence: TGTGCCAGCAGCTTAGGTGACAGGGGGCTCTACGAGCAGTACTTC. Its translation: CASSLGDRGLYEQYF.